Below are 23 T cell receptor beta chains sequenced from a single sample in a study of blood T cell repertoires in COVID-19. Assay: immunoSEQ multiplex PCR; the TCRdb copy retains only in-frame clones and omits some. The table has some 59,000 clones, roughly nine tenths seen once; the top ten hold 1.5% to 2%. Sequenced sample: peripheral blood. The receptors originated from a man between 60 and 75 years old with acute or convalescent COVID-19.

J is TRBJ2-5 and V is TRBV7-6, with 10 bases lining up with TRBD1. The CDR3 contains 15 residues. J was trimmed by 4 bases and V by 3 bases; bases with no gene match: 5. Per the germline V gene, CDR1 is SGHVS and CDR2 is FNYEAQ. CDR3 nucleotides: TGTGCCAGCAGCTTTGGACAGGGGGTCTCAGAGACCCAGTACTTC. It specifies CASSFGQGVSETQYF.

The V and J genes are TRBV7-8 and TRBJ1-6, with a possible D match to TRBD1 (5 bases). The V gene lost 5 bases and the J gene lost 2 bases, with 16 bases spanning the gap. The CDR3 has 17 amino acids. Germline loops: CDR1 SGHVS, CDR2 FQNEAQ. In DNA form, the CDR3 reads TGTGCCAGCAGCCCCTCAGGGATTTTGGCCTATAATTCACCCCTCCACTTT. Its protein is CASSPSGILAYNSPLHF.

This chain uses TRBV11-2 with TRBJ2-6; 8 bases fit TRBD1. V lost 6 bases, J lost 2 bases, and 12 bases stayed unmatched. Germline V gives CDR1 SGHAT, CDR2 FQNNGV. The CDR3 is made up of 18 amino acids. In DNA form, the CDR3 reads TGTGCCAGCAGGCCGCAGGGGGCGGGTAGTCCTGGGGCCAACGTCCTGACTTTC. As protein: CASRPQGAGSPGANVLTF.

The chain joins TRBV30 to TRBJ1-3; possible D gene TRBD1, 5 bases. The CDR3 sequence is 14 residues long. Germline lookup yields CDR1 GTSNPN and CDR2 SVGIG (reference sequence). Trimming removed 2 bases from V and 8 bases from J, with 16 bases in between. The DNA for the CDR3 is TGTGCCTGGAGTATATTGGGGGGGATAGACACCATATATTTT. Its translation: CAWSILGGIDTIYF. Using reference TRBV30 and TRBJ1-3 for the parts outside the CDR3, the full variable domain is SQTIHQWPATLVQPVGSPLSLECTVEGTSNPNLYWYRQAAGRGLQLLFYSVGIGQISSEVPQNLSASRPQDRQFILSSKKLLLSDSGFYLCAWSILGGIDTIYFGEGSWLTVV.

The V and J genes are TRBV11-2 and TRBJ2-3, with 11 bases aligning to TRBD2. The CDR3 sequence is 15 residues long. Germline V gives CDR1 SGHAT, CDR2 FQNNGV. The J segment lost 6 bases and the V segment lost 6 bases, leaving 8 bases of the junction unmatched. The CDR3 protein is CASSLSGGASDTQYF. The CDR3, as DNA: TGTGCCAGCAGTCTTAGCGGGGGGGCCTCCGATACGCAGTATTTT. Variable domain in full (rest from reference TRBV11-2 and TRBJ2-3): EAGVAQSPRYKIIEKRQSVAFWCNPISGHATLYWYQQILGQGPKLLIQFQNNGVVDDSQLPKDRFSAERLKGVDSTLKIQPAKLEDSAVYLCASSLSGGASDTQYFGPGTRLTVL.

CDR3 loop: CASSDGPAATNEKLFF. CDR3 nucleotide sequence: TGTGCCAGCAGTGATGGGCCAGCTGCAACTAATGAAAAACTGTTTTTT. The chain is built from TRBV2 and TRBJ1-4; D unresolved. The germline V gene has CDR1 SNHLY and CDR2 FYNNEI. The CDR3 has 16 residues. V lost 3 bases to trimming and J lost 0 bases, with 11 bases between them. Together with reference TRBV2 and TRBJ1-4, the CDR3 gives the full variable domain: EPEVTQTPSHQVTQMGQEVILRCVPISNHLYFYWYRQILGQKVEFLVSFYNNEISEKSEIFDDQFSVERPDGSNFTLKIRSTKLEDSAMYFCASSDGPAATNEKLFFGSGTQLSVL.

The chain links TRBV5-6 to TRBJ2-1, with 14 bases fitting TRBD2. Trimming removed 4 bases from V and 3 bases from J; junction bases left unmatched: 9. CDR3 size: 18 residues. The germline gives CDR1 SGHDT, CDR2 YYEEEE. In DNA, the CDR3 is TGTGCCAGCAGCAGGTACGGGACTAGCGGGGGAGTCTACAATGAGCAGTTCTTC. It is translated as CASSRYGTSGGVYNEQFF.

V gene TRBV7-9 combines with J gene TRBJ1-6; D might be TRBD1 (6 bases). Trimming removed 2 bases at V and 9 bases at J, with 20 bases between. CDR3 length: 17 residues. The germline gives CDR1 SEHNR, CDR2 FQNEAQ (reference sequence). The chain's CDR3 is CASSLMSGWQGFSPLHF. CDR3 nucleotides: TGTGCCAGCAGCTTAATGTCTGGCTGGCAGGGGTTTTCACCCCTCCACTTT.

The chain links TRBV6-1 to TRBJ1-1; TRBD1 might be the D (5 bases). The germline V gene encodes CDR1 MNHNS and CDR2 SASEGT. V was trimmed by 2 bases and J by 11 bases, leaving 18 bases between them. CDR3 length: 14 amino acids. The CDR3 DNA is TGTGCCAGCAGTGAAAGGTTTGACAGTATTATGGCTTTCTTT. Protein: CASSERFDSIMAFF.

The CDR3: CASSQKTGGIGGNYGYTF. CDR3 sequence (DNA): TGTGCCAGCAGCCAAAAAACGGGAGGGATCGGAGGTAACTATGGCTACACCTTC. The rearrangement joins TRBV3-1 (or the pseudogene TRBV3-2) to TRBJ1-2, with no clear D. V lost 2 bases to trimming and J lost 1 base, with 20 bases between them. Germline CDR1 is LGHDT and CDR2 is YNNKEL (reference sequence). The CDR3 extends over 18 amino acids.

This CDR3 is CASSVLGGTYGYTF. The CDR3 nucleotides are TGTGCCAGCAGCGTATTGGGCGGGACCTATGGCTACACCTTC. The chain is built from TRBV9 and TRBJ1-2; a weak D match, TRBD1 (5 bases). This CDR3 contains 14 residues. The germline CDR1 and CDR2 sequences are SGDLS and YYNGEE. The V end lost 1 base, the J end lost 4 bases, and 11 bases lay between the germline ends.

The chain recombines TRBV6-4 with TRBJ2-1; 15 bases fit TRBD2. Germline loops: CDR1 MRHNA, CDR2 SNTAGT. The CDR3 length is 19 residues. After removal of 0 bases from V and 0 bases from J, the junction contained 3 bases not matched to a gene. CDR3 residues: CASSDSGLAGGGSYNEQFF. CDR3 nucleotides: TGTGCCAGCAGTGACTCCGGACTAGCGGGGGGGGGCTCCTACAATGAGCAGTTCTTC.

The rearrangement uses TRBV18 and TRBJ2-2; tentatively, D is TRBD1 (5 bases). Per germline, CDR1 KGHSH and CDR2 LQKENI. The CDR3 extends over 16 amino acids. The V end lost 3 bases, the J end lost 2 bases, and 13 bases lay between the germline ends. CDR3 amino acids: CASSPQGNANTGELFF. For the CDR3, the DNA is TGTGCCAGCTCACCGCAGGGCAACGCTAACACCGGGGAGCTGTTTTTT.

V gene TRBV12-3 or TRBV12-4 combines with J gene TRBJ2-4; D perhaps matches TRBD2 (5 bases). Trimming removed 7 bases from V and 9 bases from J, with 13 bases in between. This CDR3 has 12 residues. The CDR3: CASTDLAGIQYF. DNA of the CDR3: TGTGCCAGCACTGATCTAGCCGGCATTCAGTACTTC.

V is TRBV7-9 and J is TRBJ2-7, with 8 nucleotides matching TRBD1. The CDR3 covers 16 residues. V shed 4 bases, J shed 5 bases, and the junction held 13 bases outside the gene matches. Germline CDR1 is SEHNR and CDR2 is FQNEAQ (reference sequence). The CDR3 DNA sequence: TGTGCCAGCAGCTCGCGCCACAGGGGGGACGGGAACGAGCAGTACTTC. This codes for CASSSRHRGDGNEQYF.

This sequence joins TRBV5-1 and TRBJ1-3; 7 bases agree with TRBD1. With V trimmed by 0 bases and J by 2 bases, 5 bases remained unmatched. This CDR3 is 16 amino acids long. Germline CDR1 SGHRS, CDR2 YFSETQ. The DNA of the CDR3 is TGCGCCAGCAGCTTGGCCGCAGGACAGGCTGGAAACACCATATATTTT. It is translated as CASSLAAGQAGNTIYF.

This clone was recorded only once. For the CDR3, the DNA is TGCGCCAGCAGCTTGGACAGGGCCAACGGCGAGCAGTACTTC. The encoded protein is CASSLDRANGEQYF. This chain joins TRBV5-1 and TRBJ2-7; D possibly corresponds to TRBD1 (6 bases). Looked up from germline, CDR1 is SGHRS and CDR2 is YFSETQ. Trimming pared 0 bases from V and 6 bases from J, leaving 13 bases between. The CDR3 covers 14 residues.

The chain uses TRBV4-1 and TRBJ2-4; possible D gene TRBD2, 6 bases. The CDR3 is 16 residues long. Trimming cost V 4 bases and J 0 bases, with 13 bases left between them. Germline CDR1 is MGHRA and CDR2 is YSYEKL. CDR3 bases: TGCGCCAGCAGCCTCAACGCGGGGCTAGCCAAAAACATTCAGTACTTC. It yields the protein CASSLNAGLAKNIQYF.

The chain uses TRBV11-2 and TRBJ1-4; 10 bases align to TRBD1. J lost 5 bases, V lost 3 bases, and 0 bases had no gene match. The CDR3 totals 14 residues. Germline V gene sequence: CDR1 SGHAT, CDR2 FQNNGV. The CDR3 sequence: CASSLGQGNEKLFF. The CDR3 DNA is TGTGCCAGCAGCTTGGGACAGGGGAATGAAAAACTGTTTTTT.

The rearrangement links TRBV29-1 to TRBJ1-4, with TRBD1 as a possible D gene (6 bases). The CDR3 has 13 amino acids. V gave up 7 bases and J gave up 2 bases, with 11 bases separating them. Germline CDR1 is SQVTM and CDR2 is ANQGSEA. The CDR3 protein is CSAQRGTNEKLFF. In DNA form, the CDR3 reads TGCAGCGCCCAGAGGGGGACTAATGAAAAACTGTTTTTT.

This sequence joins TRBV29-1 and TRBJ1-1; D is unresolved. The germline V gene encodes CDR1 SQVTM and CDR2 ANQGSEA. The length of the CDR3 is 13 residues. V shed 8 bases and J shed 1 base, with 14 bases lying between them. The CDR3 DNA is TGCAGCACCAGCGGGTCCTCGAACACTGAAGCTTTCTTT. Translation: CSTSGSSNTEAFF.

The chain combines TRBV7-6 with TRBJ2-5; 9 positions agree with TRBD1. CDR1 and CDR2 from the germline V gene are SGHVS and FNYEAQ. The CDR3 length is 16 residues. Unmatched junction bases numbered 9, after V lost 5 bases and J lost 2 bases. DNA of the CDR3: TGTGCCAGCAGCAGGACCGGGACAGGGAGGCAAGAGACCCAGTACTTC. Its protein product is CASSRTGTGRQETQYF.

This clone was observed a few times. The chain links TRBV5-1 to TRBJ1-6, with 9 bases fitting TRBD1. Germline trimming cut 3 bases from V and 10 bases from J; bases unmatched to any gene: 8. Germline V gene data show CDR1 as SGHRS and CDR2 as YFSETQ. CDR3 length equals 15 residues. CDR3 bases: TGCGCCAGCAGCTCCCGGGACAGGGATGACTCACCCCTCCACTTT. This encodes CASSSRDRDDSPLHF.